Sequencing of this T cell receptor (beta chain) was carried out in a study of T cell repertoires in cytomegalovirus infection. Study overall: CMV epitopes that were recently identified and HLA-C-restricted were used alongside well-studied HLA-B-restricted ones. Both CMV infection and a matching HLA type were indicated by public TCR beta signatures. The study, taken as a whole, reports: Carriage of CMV together with the relevant HLA was identifiable through cumulative public TCR beta family frequency. The ex vivo response was dominated by HLA-C-restricted CMV-specific TCR beta clonotypes.

As concerns this clonotype: Its target is unknown.

Each CDR3 protein gets one entry after TCRdb re-called the reads with MiXCR. This sample yields roughly 990,000 distinct CDR3 sequences, of which approximately 31% are seen a single time; over 10% belongs to the top ten. The sequence was collected from a human donor in good health (CMV status not recorded). Some clones in this sample may be carry-over from other donors' samples. Source: cultured CD8+ T cells from PBMCs, taken from culture after CMV antigen stimulation.

CDR3 amino acids: CASSPGMGDTGELFF. CDR3 in DNA: TGTGCCAGCAGCCCTGGGATGGGGGACACCGGGGAGCTGTTTTTT. This chain connects TRBV4-2 to TRBJ2-2; TRBD1 or TRBD2 may be the D gene (5 bases each). The CDR3 has 15 residues. Germline V gives CDR1 LGHNA, CDR2 YNFKEQ. Trimming removed 4 bases from V and 3 bases from J, with 12 bases in between.